The clone carrying this TCR beta chain was observed at least ten times. Its antigen is undetermined. Unique molecular identifiers (one per individual cDNA molecule) were attached. MiXCR was run by TCRdb on the 5' RACE reads, yielding one entry per CDR3 protein. This table holds around 40,000 distinct CDR3 sequences, about 6.3% found once. This entry belongs to a study of early T cells in non-severe SARS-CoV-2 infection. Study context: Chains were unpaired, as sequencing was done on bulk RNA from unsorted whole blood.

Study-wide results and caveats: Private and CD4 specificities were missed by VDJdb matching, skewed to anti-spike CD8.

The sequenced material came from whole blood. The sequence was collected from an adult who was a healthcare worker with PCR-confirmed SARS-CoV-2 infection or an uninfected control (not recorded which).

The CDR3 protein is CASSLRQGAETQYF. DNA for the CDR3: TGTGCCAGCTCACTCCGACAGGGGGCAGAGACCCAGTACTTC. This chain connects TRBV18 to TRBJ2-5; 10 nucleotides agree with TRBD1. Germline trimming cut 4 bases from V and 4 bases from J; bases unmatched to any gene: 3. The germline CDR1 and CDR2 sequences are KGHSH and LQKENI. The CDR3 runs to 14 residues.